Listed below are T cell receptor beta chains from one sample, sequenced in a study of metastatic and nonmetastatic thyroid tumors. TCRdb reprocessed the PCR reads using MiXCR. The sample contains 15,000 or so clones, over 20% of which appear only once. The sequenced sample was tumor tissue. The receptor set was obtained from a female donor with papillary thyroid cancer or a benign thyroid nodule (not recorded which). Some clones in this sample may be carry-over from other donors' samples. The CDR3 runs from the conserved cysteine through the conserved F or W. D genes are given only for firm matches. Size tells how often a clone was seen (once, few, many) or the class of an expanded clone, and some rows leave it out.

D	J	V	size	CDR3	DNA
TRBD2	TRBJ2-1	TRBV6-1	few	CASQSGSSYNEQFF	TGTGCCAGCCAGAGCGGGAGCTCCTACAATGAGCAGTTCTTC
.	TRBJ2-3	TRBV3-1	many	CASSSPVSTDTQYF	TGTGCCAGCAGCAGCCCGGTTAGCACAGATACGCAGTATTTT
.	TRBJ2-7	TRBV14	medium-sized	CASSQALLAGEQYF	TGTGCCAGCAGCCAAGCCCTGTTGGCGGGCGAGCAGTACTTC
TRBD1	TRBJ2-7	TRBV10-2	medium-sized	CASRNGQGSSYEQYF	TGCGCCAGCAGAAACGGACAGGGGAGCTCCTACGAGCAGTACTTC
.	TRBJ2-5	TRBV12-3/TRBV12-4	many	CASSLGGAETQYF	TGTGCCAGCAGTTTGGGGGGAGCGGAGACCCAGTACTTC
TRBD2	TRBJ2-3	TRBV6-1	.	CASSETSGSVDTQYF	TGTGCCAGCAGTGAAACTAGCGGGAGTGTAGATACGCAGTATTTT
.	TRBJ2-2	TRBV9	.	CASIVIQGITGELFF	TGTGCCAGCATCGTAATCCAGGGGATCACCGGGGAGCTGTTTTTT
.	TRBJ1-1	TRBV14	.	CASRQATRTASEAFF	TGTGCCAGCAGACAGGCAACCAGGACAGCGAGTGAAGCTTTCTTT
.	TRBJ2-7	TRBV6-1	medium-sized	CASGTLRDDYEQYF	TGTGCCAGCGGCACCCTTCGGGATGACTACGAGCAGTACTTC
.	TRBJ2-1	TRBV7-2	few	CASSLYEGEQFF	TGTGCCAGCAGCTTGTATGAAGGTGAGCAGTTCTTC
.	TRBJ2-5	TRBV18	many	CASSLGQQETQYF	TGTGCCAGCTCACTAGGACAGCAAGAGACCCAGTACTTC
TRBD1	TRBJ1-2	TRBV24-1	medium-sized	CATSDGTGLISGYTF	TGTGCCACCAGTGACGGGACAGGTTTGATAAGTGGCTACACCTTC
.	TRBJ1-5	TRBV28	few	CASSRDGLGPQHF	TGTGCCAGCAGTCGAGACGGCTTGGGGCCCCAGCATTTT
.	TRBJ1-5	TRBV28	few	CASSPYAGAHQPQHF	TGTGCCAGCAGCCCTTATGCAGGGGCTCATCAGCCCCAGCATTTT
TRBD1	TRBJ2-3	TRBV5-1	many	CASTWGQASTDTQYF	TGCGCCAGCACTTGGGGACAGGCTAGCACAGATACGCAGTATTTT
.	TRBJ1-1	TRBV6-1	medium-sized	CASNPEYRVATEAFF	TGTGCCAGCAATCCCGAATACAGGGTGGCGACTGAAGCTTTCTTT
.	TRBJ2-5	TRBV12-3/TRBV12-4	medium-sized	CASSPSGQETQYF	TGTGCCAGCAGCCCCAGCGGCCAAGAGACCCAGTACTTC
.	TRBJ1-1	TRBV11-3	.	CASSLGPLTEAFF	TGTGCCAGCAGCTTAGGACCTTTGACTGAAGCTTTCTTT
TRBD1	TRBJ1-2	TRBV6-1	medium-sized	CASSPGGSGGYTF	TGTGCCAGCAGCCCAGGGGGCTCGGGGGGCTACACCTTC
.	TRBJ2-7	TRBV9	many	CASSLFFESEQYF	TGTGCCAGCAGCCTCTTTTTCGAGTCTGAGCAGTACTTC
TRBD2	TRBJ2-3	TRBV6-1	few	CASSEGTSGRRSTDTQYF	TGTGCCAGCAGTGAAGGGACTAGCGGGAGAAGGAGCACAGATACGCAGTATTTT
.	TRBJ2-7	TRBV20-1	.	CSASQGVYEQYF	TGCAGTGCTAGTCAGGGTGTCTACGAGCAGTACTTC
TRBD1	TRBJ1-5	TRBV18	many	CASSPRAGGRSNQPQHF	TGTGCCAGCTCACCCCGGGCAGGGGGCAGGAGCAATCAGCCCCAGCATTTT
TRBD2	TRBJ2-7	TRBV20-1	many	CSAGLVDYEQYF	TGCAGTGCCGGACTAGTGGATTACGAGCAGTACTTC
.	TRBJ2-3	TRBV20-1	.	CSARDNLLDTQYF	TGCAGTGCTAGAGATAACTTGTTAGATACGCAGTATTTT
.	TRBJ1-2	TRBV19	medium-sized	CASSNRVANYGYTF	TGTGCCAGTAGCAACAGGGTGGCCAACTATGGCTACACCTTC
.	TRBJ2-4	TRBV19	few	CAISIPTAVNIQYF	TGTGCCATTAGTATACCCACGGCCGTAAACATTCAGTACTTC
.	TRBJ2-1	TRBV5-1	many	CASSSTGPTTYNEQFF	TGCGCCAGCAGTTCAACCGGGCCTACTACCTACAATGAGCAGTTCTTC
TRBD2	TRBJ2-7	TRBV5-1	many	CASSLAGSGRGYEQYF	TGCGCCAGCAGCTTGGCGGGTAGCGGGAGGGGGTACGAGCAGTACTTC
.	TRBJ1-1	TRBV6-1	few	CASSITTEVRTEAFF	TGTGCCAGCAGCATAACAACAGAGGTAAGGACTGAAGCTTTCTTT
TRBD1	TRBJ2-4	TRBV6-1	many	CASSEIGGTGNIQYF	TGTGCCAGCAGTGAGATTGGGGGGACAGGGAACATTCAGTACTTC
.	TRBJ1-2	TRBV3-1	medium-sized	CASSQVSGITSYTF	TGTGCCAGCAGCCAAGTTAGTGGGATCACTAGCTACACCTTC
.	TRBJ2-1	TRBV20-1	.	CSAREAGAHNEQFF	TGCAGTGCTAGAGAAGCAGGGGCCCACAATGAGCAGTTCTTC
.	TRBJ2-3	TRBV28	many	CASSLATDNTDTQYF	TGTGCCAGCAGTTTGGCGACAGACAACACAGATACGCAGTATTTT
TRBD2	TRBJ2-7	TRBV11-1	medium-sized	CASSLGSAGARYEQYF	TGTGCCAGCAGCTTAGGTTCGGCGGGAGCTAGATACGAGCAGTACTTC
TRBD2	TRBJ2-2	TRBV20-1	.	CSARDLAGDNTGEPFF	TGCAGTGCTAGAGACCTAGCGGGGGACAACACCGGGGAGCCGTTTTTT
.	TRBJ1-2	TRBV6-1	many	CASSDPWQGGGYTF	TGTGCCAGCAGTGACCCCTGGCAGGGAGGTGGCTACACCTTC
.	TRBJ1-1	TRBV4-1	medium-sized	CASSQEVRSGKGNTEAFF	TGCGCCAGCAGCCAAGAGGTCAGGTCCGGGAAGGGAAACACTGAAGCTTTCTTT
.	TRBJ1-3	TRBV15	many	CATSPNGVSGNTIYF	TGTGCCACCAGCCCCAACGGGGTCTCTGGAAACACCATATATTTT
.	TRBJ2-1	TRBV5-1	medium-sized	CASSLGRANEQFF	TGCGCCAGCAGCTTGGGGAGGGCCAATGAGCAGTTCTTC
TRBD2	TRBJ2-1	TRBV11-1	.	CARSGNLFSGRAMGEQFF	TGTGCCAGGAGCGGAAACCTTTTTAGCGGGAGGGCCATGGGTGAGCAGTTCTTC
TRBD2	TRBJ2-5	TRBV7-3	many	CASSLSGRAGETQYF	TGTGCCAGCAGCCTTAGCGGGAGGGCGGGGGAGACCCAGTACTTC
TRBD2	TRBJ2-3	TRBV5-1	many	CASSKELQAYTSGRAPDTQYF	TGCGCCAGCAGCAAGGAGCTCCAGGCCTACACTAGCGGGAGGGCCCCAGATACGCAGTATTTT
.	TRBJ1-1	TRBV5-1	medium-sized	CASSLGLAEAFF	TGCGCCAGCAGCTTGGGTCTCGCTGAAGCTTTCTTT
.	TRBJ2-6	TRBV11-1	many	CASSLAGGANVLTF	TGTGCCAGCAGCTTAGCGGGAGGGGCCAACGTCCTGACTTTC
.	TRBJ1-2	TRBV5-1	.	CASSIGPNYGYTF	TGCGCCAGCAGCATAGGACCTAACTATGGCTACACCTTC